The next 8 T cell receptor beta chains were all read from a single sample in a study of blood T cell repertoires in COVID-19. Generated by immunoSEQ multiplex PCR, the TCRdb table keeps only in-frame clones and is missing some. The sample records 170,000 or so clones, about 87% being singletons. Sample: peripheral blood. The receptors were gathered from a man aged 35 to 55 with active or convalescent COVID-19.

CDR3 nucleotide sequence: TGTGCCAGCAGCGGACAGGGCTTAGGTGAAAAACTGTTTTTT. This translates into CASSGQGLGEKLFF. J is TRBJ1-4 and V is TRBV5-4; 8 bases map to TRBD1. Germline CDR1 and CDR2: SGHNT and YYREEE (reference sequence). The CDR3 loop spans 14 amino acids. With 4 bases clipped from V and 7 bases from J, the junction kept 6 bases outside the gene matches.

V is TRBV9 and J is TRBJ1-3; a weak D match, TRBD1 (6 bases). The CDR3 contains 15 residues. CDR1 is SGDLS, CDR2 YYNGEE, per germline. Trimming took 4 bases from V and 7 from J, leaving 18 bases between them. The chain's CDR3 is CASSPVRTATNTIYF. For the CDR3, the DNA is TGTGCCAGCAGCCCTGTCCGGACAGCGACCAACACCATATATTTT. Supplemented by reference TRBV9 and TRBJ1-3, the full variable domain reads DSGVTQTPKHLITATGQRVTLRCSPRSGDLSVYWYQQSLDQGLQFLIQYYNGEERAKGNILERFSAQQFPDLHSELNLSSLELGDSALYFCASSPVRTATNTIYFGEGSWLTVV.

The chain couples TRBV3-1 (or the pseudogene TRBV3-2) to TRBJ1-2; 8 nucleotides line up with TRBD1. Germline V CDR1 and CDR2: LGHDT, YNNKEL (reference sequence). Germline trimming cut 0 bases from V and 2 bases from J; bases unmatched to any gene: 5. CDR3 length: 16 amino acids. CDR3 sequence: CASSQEGQGANYGYTF. CDR3 in DNA: TGTGCCAGCAGCCAAGAAGGTCAGGGGGCGAACTATGGCTACACCTTC.

There are a few counts of this clone. This chain links TRBV7-9 with TRBJ1-5, with D maybe TRBD1 (5 bases). This CDR3 is 15 amino acids long. Germline V gene lookup returns CDR1 SEHNR and CDR2 FQNEAQ (reference sequence). Trimming took 0 bases from V and 7 from J, leaving 13 bases between them. CDR3 DNA: TGTGCCAGCAGCTTAGCGAGCGGGTCAGGGCAGCCCCAGCATTTT. Encoded protein: CASSLASGSGQPQHF.

The V and J genes are TRBV28 and TRBJ2-6; tentative D call: TRBD1 (6 bases). Germline values: CDR1 MDHEN, CDR2 SYDVKM. V was clipped by 7 bases and J by 0 bases, with 10 bases between them. The CDR3 totals 15 residues. The CDR3 region has the DNA TGTGCCAGCACCCAAGGGGGCTCTGGGGCCAACGTCCTGACTTTC. It specifies CASTQGGSGANVLTF.

The J gene is TRBJ1-5, the V gene TRBV6-2 or TRBV6-3, with 8 bases that match TRBD1. The CDR3 totals 14 residues. Germline values: CDR1 MNHEY, CDR2 SVGEGT. V lost 3 bases, J lost 4 bases, and 2 bases stayed unmatched. The CDR3 nucleotides are TGTGCCAGCAGTTATAGACAGGGGAATCAGCCCCAGCATTTT. Encoded protein: CASSYRQGNQPQHF.

This chain uses TRBV5-1 with TRBJ2-7, with a possible D match to TRBD2 (6 bases). V dropped 6 bases and J dropped 7 bases, with 23 bases sitting between them. The germline V gene encodes CDR1 SGHRS and CDR2 YFSETQ. This CDR3 region has 15 residues. Here the CDR3 reads CASIASSGGVGEQYF. CDR3 coding DNA: TGCGCCAGCATTGCCTCGTCCGGGGGAGTCGGGGAGCAGTACTTC.

This clone is a singleton in its sample. This chain joins TRBV12-5 and TRBJ1-2; D is ambiguous. V dropped 0 bases and J dropped 0 bases, with 5 bases sitting between them. CDR1 and CDR2 (germline): LGHNT, FRNRAP. The CDR3 has 14 residues. CDR3 amino acids: CASGLVDTNYGYTF. The CDR3 nucleotides are TGTGCTAGTGGTTTGGTTGACACTAACTATGGCTACACCTTC.